This T cell receptor (beta chain) was retrieved from a study of immune cell composition in non-small cell lung cancer. Overall study context: Most cases were lung adenocarcinoma or squamous cell carcinoma. Whole-study results and caveats: Lung squamous cell carcinoma tumours had significantly higher top 10 clone scores and productive clonality than lung adenocarcinoma. Dominant in vivo tumour-associated clones were not shown to share tumour-reactive sequences. Smoking pack-years did not significantly correlate with tumour TCR-beta clonality.

Generated by immunoSEQ multiplex PCR, the TCRdb table keeps only in-frame clones and is missing some. Found here are about 3,400 clones, nearly 75% of them singletons; the top ten hold 15% to 20%. A note on this clone: The antigen remains undetermined.

The CDR3 is 16 residues long. Germline CDR1 is KGHSH and CDR2 is LQKENI. V shed 3 bases, J shed 1 base, and the junction held 5 bases outside the gene matches. The clonotype was recovered from a human donor with non-small cell lung cancer. This chain links TRBV18 with TRBJ1-1; 10 bases match TRBD1. Sequencing was carried out using lung tumor tissue. The CDR3: CASSPTGGLQNTEAFF. DNA of the CDR3: TGTGCCAGCTCACCGACAGGGGGCTTACAGAACACTGAAGCTTTCTTT.